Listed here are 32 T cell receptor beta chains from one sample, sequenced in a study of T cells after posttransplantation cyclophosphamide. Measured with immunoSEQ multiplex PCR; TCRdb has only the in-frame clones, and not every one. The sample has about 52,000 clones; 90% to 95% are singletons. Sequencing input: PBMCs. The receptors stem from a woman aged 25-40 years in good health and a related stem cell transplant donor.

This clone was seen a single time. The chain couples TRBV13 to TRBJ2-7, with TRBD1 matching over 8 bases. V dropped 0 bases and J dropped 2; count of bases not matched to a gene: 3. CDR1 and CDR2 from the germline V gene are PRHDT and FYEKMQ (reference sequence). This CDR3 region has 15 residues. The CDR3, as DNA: TGTGCCAGCAGCTTAGGAACAGGGGGTGCCTACGAGCAGTACTTC. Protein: CASSLGTGGAYEQYF. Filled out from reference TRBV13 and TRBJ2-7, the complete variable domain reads AAGVIQSPRHLIKEKRETATLKCYPIPRHDTVYWYQQGPGQDPQFLISFYEKMQSDKGSIPDRFSAQQFSDYHSELNMSSLELGDSALYFCASSLGTGGAYEQYFGPGTRLTVT.

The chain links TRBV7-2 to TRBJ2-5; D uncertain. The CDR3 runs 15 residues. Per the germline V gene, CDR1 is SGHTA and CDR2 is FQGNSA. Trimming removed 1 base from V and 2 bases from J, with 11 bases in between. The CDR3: CASSLDYGQQETQYF. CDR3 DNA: TGTGCCAGCAGCTTAGATTATGGGCAACAAGAGACCCAGTACTTC.

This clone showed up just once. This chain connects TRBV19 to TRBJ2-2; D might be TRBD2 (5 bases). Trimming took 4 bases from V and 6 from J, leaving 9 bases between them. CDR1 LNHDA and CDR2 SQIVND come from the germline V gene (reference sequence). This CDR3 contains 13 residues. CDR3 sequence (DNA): TGTGCCAGTAGTACGCGGGCCGCCGGGGAGCTGTTTTTT. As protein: CASSTRAAGELFF.

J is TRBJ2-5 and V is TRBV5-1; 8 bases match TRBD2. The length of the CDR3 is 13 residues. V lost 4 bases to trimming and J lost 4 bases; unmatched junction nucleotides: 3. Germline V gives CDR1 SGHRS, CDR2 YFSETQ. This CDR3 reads CASSRGGPETQYF. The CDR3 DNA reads TGCGCCAGCAGCCGGGGGGGTCCAGAGACCCAGTACTTC.

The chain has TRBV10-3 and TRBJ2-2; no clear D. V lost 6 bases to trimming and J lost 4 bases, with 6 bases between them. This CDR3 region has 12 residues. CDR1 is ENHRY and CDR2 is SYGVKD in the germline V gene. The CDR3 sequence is CAIRRLTGELFF. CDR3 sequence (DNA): TGTGCCATCAGGAGACTCACCGGGGAGCTGTTTTTT.

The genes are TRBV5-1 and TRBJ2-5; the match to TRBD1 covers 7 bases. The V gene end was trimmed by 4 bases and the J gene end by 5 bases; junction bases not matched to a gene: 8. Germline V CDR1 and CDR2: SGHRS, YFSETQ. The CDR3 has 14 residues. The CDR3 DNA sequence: TGCGCCAGCAGCGCAGGACAGGCGGGTGAGACCCAGTACTTC. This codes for CASSAGQAGETQYF.

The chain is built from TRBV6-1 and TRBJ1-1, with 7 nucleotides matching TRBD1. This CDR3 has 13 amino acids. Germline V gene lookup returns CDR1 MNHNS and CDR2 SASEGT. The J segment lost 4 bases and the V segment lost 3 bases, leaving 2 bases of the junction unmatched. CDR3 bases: TGTGCCAGCAGTGAGAGACAGGGCACTGAAGCTTTCTTT. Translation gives CASSERQGTEAFF.

CDR3 residues: CSVEQGAGTEAFF. CDR3 DNA: TGCAGCGTTGAGCAGGGGGCGGGTACTGAAGCTTTCTTT. The chain uses TRBV29-1 and TRBJ1-1; 8 bases fit TRBD1. The CDR3 sequence is 13 residues long. V lost 3 bases, J lost 5 bases, and 5 bases stayed unmatched. In germline, CDR1 is SQVTM, CDR2 ANQGSEA.

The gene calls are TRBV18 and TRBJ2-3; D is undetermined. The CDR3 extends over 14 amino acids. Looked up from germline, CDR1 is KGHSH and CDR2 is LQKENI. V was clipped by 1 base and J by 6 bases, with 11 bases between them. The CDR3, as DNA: TGTGCCAGCTCACCACTTCCAGCGTCCGATACGCAGTATTTT. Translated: CASSPLPASDTQYF.

CDR3 protein: CASSTRDRVETQYF. CDR3 nucleotides: TGTGCCAGTAGTACCCGGGACAGGGTAGAGACCCAGTACTTC. The genes are TRBV19 and TRBJ2-5; 9 nucleotides align to TRBD1. This CDR3 is built from 14 residues. Losses at the gene ends were 4 bases for V and 4 bases for J; bases not matched to a gene: 4. Germline assignment: CDR1 LNHDA and CDR2 SQIVND (reference sequence). Filled out from reference TRBV19 and TRBJ2-5, the complete variable domain reads DGGITQSPKYLFRKEGQNVTLSCEQNLNHDAMYWYRQDPGQGLRLIYYSQIVNDFQKGDIAEGYSVSREKKESFPLTVTSAQKNPTAFYLCASSTRDRVETQYFGPGTRLLVL.

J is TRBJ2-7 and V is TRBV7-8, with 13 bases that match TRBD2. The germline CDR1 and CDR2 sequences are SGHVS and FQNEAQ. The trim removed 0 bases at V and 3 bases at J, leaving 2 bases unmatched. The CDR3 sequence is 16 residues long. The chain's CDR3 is CASSLARTSGGYEQYF. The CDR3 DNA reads TGTGCCAGCAGCTTAGCGCGGACTAGCGGGGGCTACGAGCAGTACTTC.

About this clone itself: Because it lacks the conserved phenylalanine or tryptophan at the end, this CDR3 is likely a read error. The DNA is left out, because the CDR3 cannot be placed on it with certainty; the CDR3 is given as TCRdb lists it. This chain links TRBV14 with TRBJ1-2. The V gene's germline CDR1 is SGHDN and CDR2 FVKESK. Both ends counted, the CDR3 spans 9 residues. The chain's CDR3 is CASSHLTLG.

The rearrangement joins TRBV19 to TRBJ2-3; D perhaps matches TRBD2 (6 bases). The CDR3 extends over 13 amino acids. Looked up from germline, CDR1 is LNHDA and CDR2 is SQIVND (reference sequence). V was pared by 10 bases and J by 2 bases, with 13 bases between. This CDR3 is CAIGGDITDTQYF. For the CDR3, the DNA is TGTGCCATAGGCGGGGATATCACAGATACGCAGTATTTT.

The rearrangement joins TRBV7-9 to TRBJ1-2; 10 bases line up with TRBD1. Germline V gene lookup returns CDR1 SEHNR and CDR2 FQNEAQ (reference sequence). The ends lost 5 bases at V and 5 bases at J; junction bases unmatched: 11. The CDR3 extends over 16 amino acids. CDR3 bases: TGTGCCAGCAGCGAAAGGACCGGGACAGGGGTTTATGGCTACACCTTC. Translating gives CASSERTGTGVYGYTF.

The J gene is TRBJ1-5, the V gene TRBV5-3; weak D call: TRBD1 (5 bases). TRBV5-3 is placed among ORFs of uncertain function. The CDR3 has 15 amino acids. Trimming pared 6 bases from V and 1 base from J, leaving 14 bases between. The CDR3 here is CARTPGGTSNQPQHF. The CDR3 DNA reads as TGTGCCAGAACCCCGGGGGGAACAAGCAATCAGCCCCAGCATTTT.

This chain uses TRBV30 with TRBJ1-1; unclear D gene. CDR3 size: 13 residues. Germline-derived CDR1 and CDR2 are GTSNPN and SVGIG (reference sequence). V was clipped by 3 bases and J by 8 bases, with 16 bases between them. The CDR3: CAWSVSLGFEAFF. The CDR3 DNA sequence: TGTGCCTGGAGCGTTTCCCTAGGATTCGAAGCTTTCTTT.

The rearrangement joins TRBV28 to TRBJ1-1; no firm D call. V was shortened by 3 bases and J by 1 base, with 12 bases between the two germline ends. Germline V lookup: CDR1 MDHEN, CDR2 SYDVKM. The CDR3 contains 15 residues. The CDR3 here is CASSFLSRSNTEAFF. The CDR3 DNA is TGTGCCAGCAGTTTTTTATCCAGGTCGAACACTGAAGCTTTCTTT.

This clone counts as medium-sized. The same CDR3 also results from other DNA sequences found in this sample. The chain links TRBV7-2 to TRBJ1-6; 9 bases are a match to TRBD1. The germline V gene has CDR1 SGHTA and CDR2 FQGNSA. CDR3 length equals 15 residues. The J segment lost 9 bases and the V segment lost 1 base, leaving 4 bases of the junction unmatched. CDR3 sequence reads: CASSLGPDRGSPLHF. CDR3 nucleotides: TGTGCCAGCAGCTTAGGGCCGGACAGGGGTTCACCCCTCCACTTT. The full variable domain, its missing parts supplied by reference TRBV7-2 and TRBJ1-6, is GAGVSQSPSNKVTEKGKDVELRCDPISGHTALYWYRQSLGQGLEFLIYFQGNSAPDKSGLPSDRFSAERTGGSVSTLTIQRTQQEDSAVYLCASSLGPDRGSPLHFGNGTRLTVT.

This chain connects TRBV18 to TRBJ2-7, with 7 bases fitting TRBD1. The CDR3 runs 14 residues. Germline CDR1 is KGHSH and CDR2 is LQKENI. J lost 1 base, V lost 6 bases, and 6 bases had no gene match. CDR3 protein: CASSVTGRSYEQYF. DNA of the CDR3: TGTGCCAGCTCGGTGACAGGGCGGTCCTACGAGCAGTACTTC.

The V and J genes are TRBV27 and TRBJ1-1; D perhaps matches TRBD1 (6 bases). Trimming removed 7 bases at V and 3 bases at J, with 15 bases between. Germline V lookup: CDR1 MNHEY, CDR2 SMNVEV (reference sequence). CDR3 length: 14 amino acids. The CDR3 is CASTLSRGYTEAFF. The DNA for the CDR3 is TGTGCCAGCACCCTAAGTAGGGGGTACACTGAAGCTTTCTTT.

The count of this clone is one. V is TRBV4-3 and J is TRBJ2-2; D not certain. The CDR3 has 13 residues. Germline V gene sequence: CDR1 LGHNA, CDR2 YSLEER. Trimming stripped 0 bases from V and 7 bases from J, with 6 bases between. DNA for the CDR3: TGCGCCAGCAGCCAAGAGACAAACGGGGAGCTGTTTTTT. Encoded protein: CASSQETNGELFF.

The CDR3 spells CASRYTSGGNEQFF. The DNA of the CDR3 is TGTGCCAGCAGGTATACCTCCGGGGGCAATGAGCAGTTCTTC. The chain recombines TRBV6-6 with TRBJ2-1, with a possible D match to TRBD2 (6 bases). Germline CDR1 and CDR2: MNHNY and SVGAGI (reference sequence). Trimming took 6 bases from V and 6 from J, leaving 15 bases between them. The CDR3 is made up of 14 amino acids.

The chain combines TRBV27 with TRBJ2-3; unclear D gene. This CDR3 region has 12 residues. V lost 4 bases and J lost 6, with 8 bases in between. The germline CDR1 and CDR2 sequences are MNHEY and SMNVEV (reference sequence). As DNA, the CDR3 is TGTGCCAGCAGTTCCTTCCCGGATACGCAGTATTTT. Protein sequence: CASSSFPDTQYF.

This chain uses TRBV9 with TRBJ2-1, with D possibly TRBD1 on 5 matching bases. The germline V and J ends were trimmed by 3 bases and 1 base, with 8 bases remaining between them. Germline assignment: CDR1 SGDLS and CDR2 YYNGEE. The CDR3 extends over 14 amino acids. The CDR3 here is CASSGAGSYNEQFF. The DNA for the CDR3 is TGTGCCAGCAGCGGGGCAGGGTCCTACAATGAGCAGTTCTTC.

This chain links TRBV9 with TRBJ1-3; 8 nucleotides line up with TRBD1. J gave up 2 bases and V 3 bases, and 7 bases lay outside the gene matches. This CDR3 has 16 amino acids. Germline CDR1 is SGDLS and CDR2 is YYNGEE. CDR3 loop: CASSEGQGFTGNTIYF. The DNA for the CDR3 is TGTGCCAGCAGCGAAGGACAGGGATTTACTGGAAACACCATATATTTT. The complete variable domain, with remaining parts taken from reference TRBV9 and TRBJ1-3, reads DSGVTQTPKHLITATGQRVTLRCSPRSGDLSVYWYQQSLDQGLQFLIQYYNGEERAKGNILERFSAQQFPDLHSELNLSSLELGDSALYFCASSEGQGFTGNTIYFGEGSWLTVV.

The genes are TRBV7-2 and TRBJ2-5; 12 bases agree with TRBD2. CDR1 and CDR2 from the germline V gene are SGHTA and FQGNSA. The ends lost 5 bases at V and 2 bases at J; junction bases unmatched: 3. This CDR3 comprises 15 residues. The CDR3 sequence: CASSPGLAGQETQYF. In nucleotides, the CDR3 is TGTGCCAGCAGCCCTGGACTAGCGGGGCAAGAGACCCAGTACTTC.

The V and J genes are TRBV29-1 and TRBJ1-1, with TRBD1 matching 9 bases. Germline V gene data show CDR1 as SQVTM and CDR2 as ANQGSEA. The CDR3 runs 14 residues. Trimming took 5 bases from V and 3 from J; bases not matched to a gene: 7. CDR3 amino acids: CSVYHRDRDTEAFF. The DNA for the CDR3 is TGCAGCGTTTACCACCGGGACAGGGACACTGAAGCTTTCTTT.

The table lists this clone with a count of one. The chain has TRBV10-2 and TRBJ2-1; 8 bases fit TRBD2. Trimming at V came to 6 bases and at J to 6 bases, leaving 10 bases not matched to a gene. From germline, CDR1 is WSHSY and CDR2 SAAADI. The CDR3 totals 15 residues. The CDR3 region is CASRPPGLVSNEQFF. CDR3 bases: TGCGCCAGCAGGCCTCCGGGACTAGTTTCCAATGAGCAGTTCTTC.

The CDR3 DNA follows: TGTGCCAGCAGCCCATACCACACTACAGGGGGCCCAGGGGAGCTGTTTTTT. It is translated as CASSPYHTTGGPGELFF. This chain uses TRBV7-6 with TRBJ2-2, with 9 bases lining up with TRBD1. V was clipped by 5 bases and J by 8 bases; unmatched bases: 15. CDR1 and CDR2 from the germline V gene are SGHVS and FNYEAQ. This CDR3 contains 17 residues.

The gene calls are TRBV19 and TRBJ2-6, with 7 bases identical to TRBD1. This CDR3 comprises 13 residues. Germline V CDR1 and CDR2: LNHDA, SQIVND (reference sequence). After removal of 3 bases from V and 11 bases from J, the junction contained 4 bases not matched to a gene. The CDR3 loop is CASSITGTDVLTF. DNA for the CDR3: TGTGCCAGTAGTATCACCGGGACAGACGTCCTGACTTTC.

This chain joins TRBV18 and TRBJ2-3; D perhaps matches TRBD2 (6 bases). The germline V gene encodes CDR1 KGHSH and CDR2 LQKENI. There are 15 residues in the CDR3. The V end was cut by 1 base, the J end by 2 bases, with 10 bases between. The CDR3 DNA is TGTGCCAGCTCACCACTAACTAGCTCCACAGATACGCAGTATTTT. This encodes CASSPLTSSTDTQYF.

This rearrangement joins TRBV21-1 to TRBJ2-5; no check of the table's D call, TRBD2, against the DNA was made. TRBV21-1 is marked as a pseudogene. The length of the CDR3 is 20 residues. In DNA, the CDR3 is TGTGCCAGCAGCAAATGGTCGCTAGCGGGGGGGCGCCCCTTAAAAGAGACCCAGTACTTC. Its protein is CASSKWSLAGGRPLKETQYF.